The entry that follows covers one T cell receptor (beta chain) sequence. Germline CDR1 SGDLS, CDR2 YYNGEE. This CDR3 region has 16 residues. V lost 4 bases and J 3 bases, leaving 18 bases between the germline ends. Only in-frame clones appear in the TCRdb table, and some are missing; sequencing was by immunoSEQ multiplex PCR. The table lists approximately 70,000 clones, approximately 90% of them singletons. This specimen belongs to a study of OX40 agonist ivuxolimab in advanced cancers. The V and J genes are TRBV9 and TRBJ2-3; possible D gene TRBD2, 6 bases. Here the sequenced sample was CD4+ or CD8+ T cells sorted from blood, taken in a trial of the OX40 agonist ivuxolimab. This receptor was obtained from an adult with an advanced solid tumor such as melanoma, head and neck, liver or kidney cancer. In nucleotides, the CDR3 is TGTGCCAGCAGCCAGCTCCGGGACTCGTGGACAGATACGCAGTATTTT. Protein product: CASSQLRDSWTDTQYF.